These T cell receptor beta chains were read from a single sample in a study of T-cell reconstitution after alpha-beta-depleted transplantation in children. TCRdb analysed the PCR reads with MiXCR anew, one entry per CDR3 protein. The data hold 120,000 to 150,000 distinct CDR3 sequences, with 8.8% observed a single time. The input for sequencing was PBMCs, mostly from graft donor cells, taken 180 days after TCRalphabeta/CD19-depleted stem cell transplant. Source of these receptors: a female patient aged 2-9 years who had a stem cell transplant for congenital amegakaryocytic thrombocytopenia, so the T cells may come from the graft donor. CDR3s include the opening cysteine and the closing phenylalanine or tryptophan. The D gene is left open where the match is weak. Clone size is shown for a subset of rows, as once, few, many or a class of expanded clone.

j_gene,abundance,v_gene,d_gene,CDR3nt,CDR3aa
TRBJ2-5,medium-sized,TRBV20-1,.,TGCAGTGCTAGCGGGCTTGAAGAAGAGACCCAGTACTTC,CSASGLEEETQYF
TRBJ2-7,many,TRBV5-1,TRBD2,TGCGCCAGCAGCGCGGGACTAGCTCCCATTTACGAGCAGTACTTC,CASSAGLAPIYEQYF
TRBJ1-1,many,TRBV28,TRBD1,TGTGCCAGCAGCCACATCACGGACAGGGTAAGAATTGGCGCTGAAGCTTTCTTT,CASSHITDRVRIGAEAFF
TRBJ1-1,many,TRBV28,.,TGTGCCGCAAGGGGACCTCCCCGCACTGAAGCTTTCTTT,CAARGPPRTEAFF
TRBJ2-3,.,TRBV20-1,TRBD2,TGCAGTGCTCCGGGACTAGCGGGGGCGCCCACAGATACGCAGTATTTT,CSAPGLAGAPTDTQYF
TRBJ1-2,.,TRBV20-1,.,TGCAGTGCTAGAGTTACAGGCGATAATGGCTACACCTTC,CSARVTGDNGYTF
TRBJ2-2,many,TRBV12-3/TRBV12-4,.,TGTGCCAGCAGCTCTAGTTTATTAACCGGGGAGCTGTTTTTT,CASSSSLLTGELFF
TRBJ2-5,many,TRBV12-5,.,.,CASGFSGQGQTQYF
TRBJ2-2,many,TRBV20-1,.,TGCAGTGCGAGGACACCGAACACCGGGGAGCTGTTTTTT,CSARTPNTGELFF
TRBJ2-2,many,TRBV27,TRBD2,TGTGCCAGCAGTCCCCGACTAGCGGGGTGGGCGAACACCGGGGAGCTGTTTTTT,CASSPRLAGWANTGELFF
TRBJ1-1,many,TRBV18,TRBD1,TGTGCCAGCTCCCCAGGGGGTGAGGACACTGAAGCTTTCTTT,CASSPGGEDTEAFF
TRBJ1-6,many,TRBV5-1,.,TGCGCCAGCAGCCCATCACTTGGGAATAATTCACCCCTCCACTTT,CASSPSLGNNSPLHF
TRBJ2-6,many,TRBV20-1,.,TGCAGTGCTAGAGTCCCCGTATCTGGGGCCAACGTCCTGACTTTC,CSARVPVSGANVLTF
TRBJ2-5,many,TRBV6-5,TRBD2,TGTGCCAGCAGTTACTCGGTCGAGCGGGGGGCCGAGACCCAGTACTTC,CASSYSVERGAETQYF
TRBJ2-7,many,TRBV5-1,.,TGCGCCAGCACCCTGGACAGCCTCGCGGGAGAGCAGTACTTC,CASTLDSLAGEQYF
TRBJ2-5,many,TRBV6-5,.,TGTGCCAGCAGTCCACCCGGTCCGTGGGGAGAGACCCAGTACTTC,CASSPPGPWGETQYF
TRBJ2-7,many,TRBV28,TRBD1,TGTGCCAGCAGTTCTGGCTCCGGGACAGATTATTACGAGCAGTACTTC,CASSSGSGTDYYEQYF
TRBJ2-2,few,TRBV20-1,TRBD2,TGCAGTGCTAGAGATGGGGCGGGGGAGAACACCGGGGAGCTGTTTTTT,CSARDGAGENTGELFF
TRBJ2-1,.,TRBV20-1,.,TGCAGTGCTAGAGATCTTCTCCGCTCCTACAATGAGCAGTTCTTC,CSARDLLRSYNEQFF
TRBJ2-7,many,TRBV28,.,TGTGCCAGCAGTTGGGGGGGCCACGAGCAGTACTTC,CASSWGGHEQYF
TRBJ2-1,.,TRBV5-1,TRBD1,TGCGCCAGCAGCACCATGTCCCGGGACAGGGGGTATACCTACAATGAGCAGTTCTTC,CASSTMSRDRGYTYNEQFF
TRBJ1-1,.,TRBV5-1,.,TGCGCCAGCAGCTTGCCGGGGAAGAGGACTGAAGCTTTCTTT,CASSLPGKRTEAFF
TRBJ2-5,many,TRBV28,.,TGTGCCAGCAGTTTTGCGGGGAGAGGAGAGACCCAGTACTTC,CASSFAGRGETQYF
TRBJ1-2,few,TRBV28,.,TGTGCCAGCGTACGGCGGGCAGCGAGGAGTGGCTACACCTTC,CASVRRAARSGYTF
TRBJ2-6,few,TRBV5-1,.,TGCGCCAGCAGCCACGACAGAACTGGGGCCAACGTCCTGACTTTC,CASSHDRTGANVLTF
TRBJ2-2,many,TRBV20-1,.,TGCAGTGCTAGAGATTGGGGCCCGGGACCCACCGGGGAGCTGTTTTTT,CSARDWGPGPTGELFF
TRBJ1-5,many,TRBV7-9,.,TGTGCCAGCAGCTTAACAGCAGGGGAAGGGACCCAGCATTTT,CASSLTAGEGTQHF
TRBJ1-1,.,TRBV18,.,TGTGCCAGCTCACCATCCCGCGCAGGGGACACTGAAGCTTTCTTT,CASSPSRAGDTEAFF
TRBJ1-1,many,TRBV28,TRBD1,TGTGCCAGCAGTTTAAGACAGGGACTCTGGAAAGCTTTCTTT,CASSLRQGLWKAFF
TRBJ2-6,.,TRBV11-1,TRBD1,TGTGCCAGCAGCCCCCGCGGACAGGGGACTTCTGGGGCCAACGTCCTGACTTTC,CASSPRGQGTSGANVLTF
TRBJ2-7,many,TRBV10-2,.,TGCGCCAGCAGTGAGTGGAGGGGTCACTACGAGCAGTACTTC,CASSEWRGHYEQYF
TRBJ2-7,.,TRBV5-1,TRBD1,TGCGCCAGCAGCGGGGGACAGCGAGTGAACGAGCAGTACTTC,CASSGGQRVNEQYF
TRBJ2-2,.,TRBV5-1,.,TGCGCCAGCAGCGCCACCCGGGACTTGAACACCGGGGAGCTGTTTTTT,CASSATRDLNTGELFF
TRBJ2-2,many,TRBV7-2,.,TGTGCCAGCAGCTCCGGGACTCGGAACACCGGGGAGCTGTTTTTT,CASSSGTRNTGELFF
TRBJ2-6,few,TRBV28,TRBD1,TGTGCCAGCAGTTGGAACAGGGGTCTGTCTGGGGCCAACGGCCTGACTTTC,CASSWNRGLSGANGLTF
TRBJ2-7,many,TRBV20-1,TRBD2,TGCAGTGCTAGAGGCGGGGGGGGCTACGAGCAGTACTTC,CSARGGGGYEQYF
TRBJ2-2,many,TRBV27,.,TGTGCCAGCAGTCAATTGGGCGACACCGGGGAGCTGTTTTTT,CASSQLGDTGELFF
TRBJ2-3,many,TRBV5-1,TRBD2,TGCGCCAGCAGCTTCACCCCTAGCGGGGACGCAGATACGCAGTATTTT,CASSFTPSGDADTQYF
TRBJ2-5,.,TRBV12-3/TRBV12-4,.,TGTGCCAGCAGCAGCCTGCTTGGGACGGAGCAAGAGACCCAGTACTTC,CASSSLLGTEQETQYF
TRBJ2-1,many,TRBV6-5,.,TGTGCCAGCAGTTACCCCGGAGGCTACAATGAGCAGTTCTTC,CASSYPGGYNEQFF
TRBJ2-2,.,TRBV5-2,.,TGTGCCATGGACCCGGGGCTCCTCTGCCGGGTGCTGTTTTTT,CAMDPGLLCRVLFF
TRBJ2-5,many,TRBV29-1,TRBD1,TGCAGCGTGGGGGACAGTCGGGAGACCCAGTACTTC,CSVGDSRETQYF
TRBJ2-1,.,TRBV6-5,.,TGTCCCAGCAGTTACATCTACGACCGGGACCTAAACTACAATGAGCAGTTCTTC,CPSSYIYDRDLNYNEQFF
TRBJ1-4,many,TRBV4-1,.,TGCGCCAGCAGCCAAGGGACACTCGCAACTAATGAAAAACTGTTTTTT,CASSQGTLATNEKLFF
TRBJ1-1,few,TRBV30,.,TGTGCCTGGAGTGACAAGAACACTGAAGCTTTCTTT,CAWSDKNTEAFF
TRBJ1-1,many,TRBV7-9,.,TGTGCCAGCAGCTTAAACAGGGTGGGCACTGAAGCTTTCTTT,CASSLNRVGTEAFF
TRBJ1-1,.,TRBV5-1,.,TGCGCCAGCAGCGCGCAACAGGGAACTGAAGCTTTCTTT,CASSAQQGTEAFF
TRBJ2-1,many,TRBV10-3,.,TGTGCCATCAGTCCGGGGAAGGTATACAATGAGCAGTTCTTC,CAISPGKVYNEQFF